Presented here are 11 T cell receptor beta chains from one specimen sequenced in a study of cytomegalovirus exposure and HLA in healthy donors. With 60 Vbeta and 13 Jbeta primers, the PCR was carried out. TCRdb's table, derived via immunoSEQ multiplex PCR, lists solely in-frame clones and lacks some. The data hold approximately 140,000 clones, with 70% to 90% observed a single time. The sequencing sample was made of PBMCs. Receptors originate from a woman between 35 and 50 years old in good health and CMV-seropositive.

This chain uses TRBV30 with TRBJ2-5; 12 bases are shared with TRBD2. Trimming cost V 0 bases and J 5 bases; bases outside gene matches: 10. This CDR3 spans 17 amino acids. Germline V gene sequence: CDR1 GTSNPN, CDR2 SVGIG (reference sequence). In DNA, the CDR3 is TGTGCCTGGAGTGTAGTGTCAGGACTAGCGGGGACGGAGACCCAGTACTTC. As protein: CAWSVVSGLAGTETQYF.

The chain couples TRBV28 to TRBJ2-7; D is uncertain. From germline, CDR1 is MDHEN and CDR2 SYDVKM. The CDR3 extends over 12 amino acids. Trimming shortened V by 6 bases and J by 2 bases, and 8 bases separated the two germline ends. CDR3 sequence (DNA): TGTGCCAGCAGCTCTGACACCTACGAGCAGTACTTC. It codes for CASSSDTYEQYF. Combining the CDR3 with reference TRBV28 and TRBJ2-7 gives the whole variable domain DVKVTQSSRYLVKRTGEKVFLECVQDMDHENMFWYRQDPGLGLRLIYFSYDVKMKEKGDIPEGYSVSREKKERFSLILESASTNQTSMYLCASSSDTYEQYFGPGTRLTVT.

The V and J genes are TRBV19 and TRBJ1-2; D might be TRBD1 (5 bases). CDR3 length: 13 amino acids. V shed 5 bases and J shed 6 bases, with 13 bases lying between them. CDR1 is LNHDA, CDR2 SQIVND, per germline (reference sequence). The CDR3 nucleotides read TGTGCCAGTAGTGTCGGGGGGTTTGATGGCTACACCTTC. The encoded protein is CASSVGGFDGYTF.

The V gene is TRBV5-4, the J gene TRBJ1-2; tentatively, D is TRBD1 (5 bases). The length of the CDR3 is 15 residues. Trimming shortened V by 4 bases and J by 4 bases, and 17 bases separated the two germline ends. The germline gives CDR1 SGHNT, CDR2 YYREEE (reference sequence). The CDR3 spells CASSGNRNSSYGYTF. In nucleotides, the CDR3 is TGTGCCAGCAGCGGGAACAGGAATAGTAGCTATGGCTACACCTTC.

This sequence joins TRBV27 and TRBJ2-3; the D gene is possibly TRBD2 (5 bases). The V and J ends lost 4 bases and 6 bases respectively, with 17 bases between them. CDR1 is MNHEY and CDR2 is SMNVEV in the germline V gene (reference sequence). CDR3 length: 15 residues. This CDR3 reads CASSSGAVTGDTQYF. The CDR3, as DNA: TGTGCCAGCAGTTCTGGAGCGGTCACGGGCGATACGCAGTATTTT.

The CDR3 spells CASSYQGYEETQYF. In nucleotides, the CDR3 is TGTGCCAGCAGTTACCAGGGTTATGAAGAGACCCAGTACTTC. The V call is TRBV27, the J call TRBJ2-5; weak D call: TRBD1 (5 bases). This CDR3 spans 14 amino acids. CDR1 MNHEY and CDR2 SMNVEV come from the germline V gene (reference sequence). Trimming took off 4 bases at V and 3 bases at J, with 12 bases between the two ends.

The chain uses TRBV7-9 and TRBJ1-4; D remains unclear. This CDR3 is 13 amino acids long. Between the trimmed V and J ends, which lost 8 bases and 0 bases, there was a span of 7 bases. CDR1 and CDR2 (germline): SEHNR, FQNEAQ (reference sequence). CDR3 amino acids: CASGLSTNEKLFF. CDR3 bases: TGTGCCAGCGGCCTTTCAACTAATGAAAAACTGTTTTTT.

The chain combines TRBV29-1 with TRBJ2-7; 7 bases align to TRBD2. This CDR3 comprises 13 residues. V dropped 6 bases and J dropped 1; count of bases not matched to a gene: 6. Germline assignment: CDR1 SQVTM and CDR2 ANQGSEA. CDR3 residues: CSVYWRESYEQYV. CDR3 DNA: TGCAGCGTCTACTGGCGGGAGTCCTACGAGCAGTACGTC.

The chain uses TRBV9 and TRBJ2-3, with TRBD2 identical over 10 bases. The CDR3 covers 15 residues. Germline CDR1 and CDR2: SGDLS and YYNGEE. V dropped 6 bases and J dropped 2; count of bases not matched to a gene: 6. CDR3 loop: CASTTGLAVTDTQYF. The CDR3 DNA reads TGTGCCAGCACCACCGGACTAGCGGTCACAGATACGCAGTATTTT.

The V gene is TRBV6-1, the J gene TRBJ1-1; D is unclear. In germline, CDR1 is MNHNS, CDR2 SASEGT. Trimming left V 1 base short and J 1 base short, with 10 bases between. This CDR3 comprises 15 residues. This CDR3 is CASSEGPYRNTEAFF. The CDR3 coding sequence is TGTGCCAGCAGTGAAGGTCCCTACAGGAACACTGAAGCTTTCTTT.

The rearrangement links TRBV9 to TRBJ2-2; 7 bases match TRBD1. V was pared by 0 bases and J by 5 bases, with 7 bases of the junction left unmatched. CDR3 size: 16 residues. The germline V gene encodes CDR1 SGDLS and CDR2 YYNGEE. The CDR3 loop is CASSVGPQGQTGELFF. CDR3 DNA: TGTGCCAGCAGCGTAGGGCCACAGGGACAGACCGGGGAGCTGTTTTTT.